Listed below are T cell receptor beta chains from one sample, sequenced in a study of T-cell reconstitution after alpha-beta-depleted transplantation in children. TCRdb reprocessed the PCR reads with MiXCR, giving one entry per CDR3 protein. The sample consists of almost 500,000 distinct CDR3 sequences, over 9.5% of them appearing once. This material consisted of PBMCs, taken before TCRalphabeta/CD19-depleted stem cell transplant. The receptor source for this set is a child aged 2 to 15 with inherited bone marrow failure, due to receive a stem cell transplant. Each CDR3 is given with its conserved first and last residue. Fields, in order: clone size, J gene, V gene, D gene, CDR3 protein, CDR3 DNA. A D gene is named only where the DNA matches it firmly. Rows may omit the clone size; those that give it use once, few, many or a size class.

many	TRBJ1-2	TRBV6-1	TRBD1	CASSEPGGDSLYGYTF	TGTGCCAGCAGTGAACCAGGGGGGGACAGTTTATATGGCTACACCTTC
many	TRBJ2-1	TRBV3-1	NA	CASSSDYNEQFF	TGTGCCAGCAGCTCAGACTACAATGAGCAGTTCTTC
many	TRBJ2-2	TRBV7-2	TRBD1	CASSVAGTGWNGELFF	TGTGCCAGCAGCGTCGCCGGGACAGGGTGGAACGGGGAGCTGTTTTTT
many	TRBJ2-3	TRBV5-1	NA	CASSLDGTDTDTQYF	TGCGCCAGCAGCTTGGATGGGACGGACACAGATACGCAGTATTTT
many	TRBJ2-7	TRBV4-3	NA	CASSQEADNSYEQYF	TGCGCCAGCAGCCAAGAGGCAGACAACTCCTACGAGCAGTACTTC
many	TRBJ2-1	TRBV24-1	TRBD2	CATRSGGTVNEQFF	TGTGCCACGAGAAGCGGGGGAACCGTGAATGAGCAGTTCTTC
many	TRBJ1-2	TRBV7-2	NA	CASSPRGVGGGYTF	TGTGCCAGCAGCCCTCGTGGGGTGGGCGGTGGCTACACCTTC
NA	TRBJ2-7	TRBV5-1	NA	CASSPWEEDEQYF	TGCGCCAGCAGCCCTTGGGAGGAAGACGAGCAGTACTTC
few	TRBJ2-1	TRBV9	TRBD2	CASSAPGAGGRYDEQFF	TGTGCCAGCAGCGCCCCCGGTGCGGGGGGGAGGTACGATGAGCAGTTCTTC
many	TRBJ2-5	TRBV7-2	NA	CASSLRSKTQYF	TGTGCCAGCAGCTTAAGGTCTAAGACCCAGTACTTC
many	TRBJ2-7	TRBV27	NA	CASSLRGTDEQYF	TGTGCCAGCAGTTTAAGGGGGACCGACGAGCAGTACTTC
many	TRBJ1-2	TRBV7-2	NA	CASSSVSSRGYGYTF	TGTGCCAGCAGCTCAGTGTCATCGAGGGGCTATGGCTACACCTTC
few	TRBJ1-3	TRBV12-3/TRBV12-4	TRBD1	CASSLIQGAAGNTIYF	TGTGCCAGCAGTTTGATACAGGGGGCTGCTGGAAACACCATATATTTT
many	TRBJ2-3	TRBV7-9	TRBD2	CASTPLAALGDTQYF	TGTGCCAGCACCCCTCTAGCGGCCCTTGGGGATACGCAGTATTTT
many	TRBJ2-3	TRBV7-2	TRBD2	CASSLGASGSLDTQYF	TGTGCCAGCAGCTTAGGTGCTAGCGGGAGTCTTGATACGCAGTATTTT
many	TRBJ2-1	TRBV6-5	TRBD2	CASSYSKNPLVRGGNEQFF	TGTGCCAGCAGTTATTCGAAGAACCCCTTGGTCCGCGGGGGCAATGAGCAGTTCTTC
many	TRBJ2-1	TRBV6-1	NA	CASTDRVLSYNEQFF	TGTGCCAGCACTGACCGTGTACTCTCCTACAATGAGCAGTTCTTC
many	TRBJ1-4	TRBV2	TRBD1	CASSERSWTGDNEKLFF	TGTGCCAGCAGTGAACGAAGCTGGACAGGGGATAATGAAAAACTGTTTTTT
NA	TRBJ2-3	TRBV19	TRBD2	CASKTSGTSDTQYF	TGTGCCTCTAAGACTAGCGGTACCTCAGATACGCAGTATTTT
NA	TRBJ1-1	TRBV18	NA	CAGSLNVNTEAFF	TGTGCCGGCTCACTGAATGTGAACACTGAAGCTTTCTTT
few	TRBJ1-5	TRBV5-5	NA	CASSFTGMGQPQHF	TGTGCCAGCAGCTTTACGGGAATGGGTCAGCCCCAGCATTTT
many	TRBJ1-1	TRBV7-2	NA	CASSLGVRMNTEAFF	TGTGCCAGCAGCTTAGGGGTGAGAATGAACACTGAAGCTTTCTTT
many	TRBJ2-7	TRBV28	TRBD1	CASSLYLGTGDEQYF	TGTGCCAGCAGTCTCTACCTCGGGACAGGGGACGAGCAGTACTTC
many	TRBJ2-1	TRBV5-1	TRBD2	CASSLEGLANEQFF	TGCGCCAGCAGCTTAGAAGGACTAGCCAATGAGCAGTTCTTC
many	TRBJ2-5	TRBV5-1	NA	CASSLRLAPQETQYF	TGCGCCAGCAGCTTACGCCTAGCGCCACAAGAGACCCAGTACTTC
many	TRBJ2-4	TRBV3-1	TRBD2	CASSHGGAKNIQYF	TGTGCCAGCAGCCACGGGGGGGCCAAAAACATTCAGTACTTC
many	TRBJ2-6	TRBV4-2	NA	CASSQDSLGSGANVLTF	TGTGCCAGCAGCCAAGACTCCTTGGGCTCTGGGGCCAACGTCCTGACTTTC
many	TRBJ2-7	TRBV4-3	NA	CASSTQGGGEQYF	TGCGCCAGCAGCACCCAGGGAGGCGGCGAGCAGTACTTC
many	TRBJ1-5	TRBV15	NA	CATSREYTGHRVNQPQHF	TGTGCCACCAGCAGAGAGTATACGGGACACCGGGTGAATCAGCCCCAGCATTTT
NA	TRBJ1-5	TRBV6-2/TRBV6-3	NA	CASSYEDGSNQPQHF	TGTGCCAGCAGTTACGAGGACGGGAGCAATCAGCCCCAGCATTTT
many	TRBJ1-2	TRBV28	TRBD1	CASSLSDRVYGYTF	TGTGCCAGCAGTCTAAGCGACAGGGTTTATGGCTACACCTTC
many	TRBJ2-7	TRBV3-1	NA	CASSQGATYEQYF	TGTGCCAGCAGCCAAGGCGCCACCTACGAGCAGTACTTC
many	TRBJ1-1	TRBV5-1	NA	CASSLQGNTEAFF	TGTGCCAGCAGCTTACAGGGGAACACTGAAGCTTTCTTT
few	TRBJ2-3	TRBV5-1	TRBD2	CASSVGSGSGLDTQYF	TGCGCCAGCAGCGTCGGTAGCGGGAGTGGGCTAGATACGCAGTATTTT
NA	TRBJ2-7	TRBV4-3	TRBD2	CASSQDHSSGSGPSYEQYF	TGCGCCAGCAGCCAAGATCACTCTAGCGGGAGTGGCCCCTCTTACGAGCAGTACTTC
many	TRBJ1-2	TRBV7-8	TRBD1	CASSYRTGQGHGYTF	TGTGCCAGCAGCTATCGGACGGGACAGGGCCATGGCTACACCTTC
NA	TRBJ2-5	TRBV3-1	NA	CASSQRGTETQYF	TGTGCCAGCAGCCAGCGCGGGACGGAGACCCAGTACTTC
many	TRBJ1-5	TRBV20-1	NA	CSASISHNQPQHF	TGCAGTGCTAGCATCTCTCACAATCAGCCCCAGCATTTT
many	TRBJ2-3	TRBV12-3/TRBV12-4	TRBD1	CASSLGTGGYVQYF	TGTGCCAGCAGCCTTGGGACAGGGGGCTATGTGCAGTATTTT
many	TRBJ2-1	TRBV2	NA	CASLLYRVDNEQFF	TGTGCCAGCCTTCTCTACCGGGTGGACAATGAGCAGTTCTTC
few	TRBJ1-5	TRBV19	NA	CASSPLAGLQRGYNQPQHF	TGTGCCAGTAGCCCCCTGGCGGGCCTTCAACGGGGTTACAATCAGCCCCAGCATTTT
NA	TRBJ2-1	TRBV20-1	NA	CSAREARAVEQFF	TGCAGTGCTAGAGAGGCCAGGGCGGTTGAGCAGTTCTTC
many	TRBJ1-4	TRBV5-1	TRBD1	CASSDAQGANEKLFF	TGCGCCAGCAGCGACGCACAGGGGGCTAATGAAAAACTGTTTTTT
many	TRBJ2-1	TRBV5-6	NA	CASSFVHEQFF	TGTGCCAGCAGCTTCGTCCATGAGCAGTTCTTC
NA	TRBJ2-2	TRBV12-3/TRBV12-4	TRBD2	CASSDGLAGAGELFF	TGTGCCAGCAGTGATGGACTAGCGGGAGCCGGGGAGCTGTTTTTT
many	TRBJ1-1	TRBV10-3	NA	CAINGHKNTEAFF	TGTGCCATCAACGGACACAAGAACACTGAAGCTTTCTTT
NA	TRBJ1-5	TRBV29-1	TRBD1	CSVLGQGAGQPQHF	TGCAGCGTTTTAGGGCAGGGGGCTGGTCAGCCCCAGCATTTT
many	TRBJ2-7	TRBV28	NA	CASSGQGSQRDEQYF	TGTGCCAGCAGTGGCCAGGGGTCCCAACGAGACGAGCAGTACTTC
NA	TRBJ2-1	TRBV7-2	TRBD2	CASSASGRAPNEQFF	TGTGCCAGCAGCGCTAGCGGGAGGGCACCCAATGAGCAGTTCTTC
few	TRBJ2-1	TRBV6-5	TRBD2	CASSYSAMTGGFNEQFF	TGTGCCAGCAGTTACTCGGCAATGACGGGAGGATTCAATGAGCAGTTCTTC
many	TRBJ2-1	TRBV29-1	NA	CSVEAEGPSTRGNEQFF	TGCAGCGTTGAAGCAGAAGGTCCTAGCACCCGCGGAAATGAGCAGTTCTTC
many	TRBJ2-1	TRBV27	NA	CASSLYKGLSNEQFF	TGTGCCAGCAGTTTATACAAGGGACTTTCTAATGAGCAGTTCTTC